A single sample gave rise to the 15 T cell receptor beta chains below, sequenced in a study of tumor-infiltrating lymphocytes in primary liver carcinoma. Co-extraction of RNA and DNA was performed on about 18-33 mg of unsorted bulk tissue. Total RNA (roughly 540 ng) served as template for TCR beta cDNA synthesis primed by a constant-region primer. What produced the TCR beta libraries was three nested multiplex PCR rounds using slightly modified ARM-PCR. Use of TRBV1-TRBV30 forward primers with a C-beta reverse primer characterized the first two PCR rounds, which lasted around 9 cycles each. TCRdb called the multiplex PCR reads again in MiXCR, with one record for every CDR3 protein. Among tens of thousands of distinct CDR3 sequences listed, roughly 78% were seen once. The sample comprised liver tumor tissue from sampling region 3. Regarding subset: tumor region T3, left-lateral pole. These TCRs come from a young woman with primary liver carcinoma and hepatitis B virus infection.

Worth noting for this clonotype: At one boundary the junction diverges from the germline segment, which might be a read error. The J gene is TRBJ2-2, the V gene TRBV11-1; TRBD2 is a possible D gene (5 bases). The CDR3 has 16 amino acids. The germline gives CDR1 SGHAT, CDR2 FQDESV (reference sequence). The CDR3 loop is CATSWVMVGVSGELFF. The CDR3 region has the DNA TGTGCCACCAGCTGGGTTATGGTGGGAGTGTCCGGGGAGCTGTTTTTT.

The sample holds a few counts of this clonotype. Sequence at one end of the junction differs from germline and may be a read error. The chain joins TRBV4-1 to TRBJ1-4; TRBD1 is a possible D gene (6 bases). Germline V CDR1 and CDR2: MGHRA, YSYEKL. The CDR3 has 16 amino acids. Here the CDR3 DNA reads TGCACCAGCAGCCAAGGGCAGGGGTCCTTAAGCGAAAAACTGTTTTTT. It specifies CTSSQGQGSLSEKLFF.

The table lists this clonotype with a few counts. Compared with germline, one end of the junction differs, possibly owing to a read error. The CDR3 reads CTSSPERLVEGEQYF. CDR3 bases: TGTACCAGCTCACCAGAGCGACTAGTGGAGGGCGAGCAGTACTTC. The genes are TRBV18 and TRBJ2-7; TRBD2 might be the D (6 bases). The germline V gene has CDR1 KGHSH and CDR2 LQKENI. The CDR3 is made up of 15 amino acids.

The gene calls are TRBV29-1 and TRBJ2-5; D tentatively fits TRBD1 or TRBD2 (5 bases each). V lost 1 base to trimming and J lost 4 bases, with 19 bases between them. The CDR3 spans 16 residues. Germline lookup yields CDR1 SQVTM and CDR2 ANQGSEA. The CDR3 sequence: CSVEASRLGVPETQYF. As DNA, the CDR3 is TGCAGCGTTGAAGCCTCCCGGTTGGGGGTTCCAGAGACCCAGTACTTC.

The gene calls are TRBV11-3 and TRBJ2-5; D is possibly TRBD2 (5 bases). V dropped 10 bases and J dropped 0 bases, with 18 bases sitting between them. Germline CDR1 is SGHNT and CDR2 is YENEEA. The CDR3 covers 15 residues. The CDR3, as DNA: TGTGCCAATAGCCCACCGGAGGCCTACCAAGAGACCCAGTACTTC. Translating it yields CANSPPEAYQETQYF.

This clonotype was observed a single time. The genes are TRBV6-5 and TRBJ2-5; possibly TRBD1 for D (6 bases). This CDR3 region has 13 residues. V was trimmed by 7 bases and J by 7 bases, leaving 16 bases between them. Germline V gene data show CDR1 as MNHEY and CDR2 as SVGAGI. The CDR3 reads CASNADRRLTQYF. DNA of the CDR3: TGTGCCAGCAATGCCGACAGGAGGCTGACCCAGTACTTC.

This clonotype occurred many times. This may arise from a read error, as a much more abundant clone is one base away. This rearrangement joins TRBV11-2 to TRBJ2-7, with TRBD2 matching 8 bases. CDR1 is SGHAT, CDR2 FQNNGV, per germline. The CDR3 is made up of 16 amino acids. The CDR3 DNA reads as TGTGTCAGCACGACTCCTGGGCGGGAGGCAAGGGGGGAGCAGTACTTC. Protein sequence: CVSTTPGREARGEQYF.

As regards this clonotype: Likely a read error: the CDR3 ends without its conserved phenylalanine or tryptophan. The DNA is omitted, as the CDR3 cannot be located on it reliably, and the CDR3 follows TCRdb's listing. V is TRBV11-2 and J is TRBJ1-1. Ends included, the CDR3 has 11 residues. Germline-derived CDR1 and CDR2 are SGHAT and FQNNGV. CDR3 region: CSSSLGTEVFS.

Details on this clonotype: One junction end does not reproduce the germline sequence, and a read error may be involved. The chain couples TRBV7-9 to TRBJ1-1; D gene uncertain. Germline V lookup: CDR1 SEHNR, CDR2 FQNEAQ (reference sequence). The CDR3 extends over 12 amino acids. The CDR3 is CDSSTSNTEAFF. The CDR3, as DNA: TGTGACAGCAGTACTTCAAATACTGAAGCTTTCTTT.

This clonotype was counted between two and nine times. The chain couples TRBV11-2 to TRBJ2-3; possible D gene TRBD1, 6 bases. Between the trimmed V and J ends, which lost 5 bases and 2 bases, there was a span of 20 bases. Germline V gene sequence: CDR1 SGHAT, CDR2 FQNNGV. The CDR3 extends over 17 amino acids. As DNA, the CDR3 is TGTGCCAGCAGCCATCGAGAGAGTGGGGGCCTCACAGATACGCAGTATTTT. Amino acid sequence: CASSHRESGGLTDTQYF. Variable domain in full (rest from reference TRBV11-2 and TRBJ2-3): EAGVAQSPRYKIIEKRQSVAFWCNPISGHATLYWYQQILGQGPKLLIQFQNNGVVDDSQLPKDRFSAERLKGVDSTLKIQPAKLEDSAVYLCASSHRESGGLTDTQYFGPGTRLTVL.

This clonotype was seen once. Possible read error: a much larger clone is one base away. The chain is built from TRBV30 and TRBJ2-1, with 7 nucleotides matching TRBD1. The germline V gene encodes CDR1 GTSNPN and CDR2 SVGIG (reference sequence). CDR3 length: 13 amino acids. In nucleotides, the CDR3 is TGTGCCTGTGCCGGGACAGCCTACAATGGGCAGTTCTTC. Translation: CACAGTAYNGQFF. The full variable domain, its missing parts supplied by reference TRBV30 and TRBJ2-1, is SQTIHQWPATLVQPVGSPLSLECTVEGTSNPNLYWYRQAAGRGLQLLFYSVGIGQISSEVPQNLSASRPQDRQFILSSKKLLLSDSGFYLCACAGTAYNGQFFGPGTRLTVL.

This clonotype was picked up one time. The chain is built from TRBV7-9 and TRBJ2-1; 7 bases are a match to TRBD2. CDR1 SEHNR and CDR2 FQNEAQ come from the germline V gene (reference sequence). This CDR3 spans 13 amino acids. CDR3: CISMLAVTNEQFF. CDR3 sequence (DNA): TGTATCAGCATGCTAGCGGTTACCAATGAGCAGTTCTTC. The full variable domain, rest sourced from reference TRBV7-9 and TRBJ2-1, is DTGVSQNPRHKITKRGQNVTFRCDPISEHNRLYWYRQTLGQGPEFLTYFQNEAQLEKSRLLSDRFSAERPKGSFSTLEIQRTEQGDSAMYLCISMLAVTNEQFFGPGTRLTVL.

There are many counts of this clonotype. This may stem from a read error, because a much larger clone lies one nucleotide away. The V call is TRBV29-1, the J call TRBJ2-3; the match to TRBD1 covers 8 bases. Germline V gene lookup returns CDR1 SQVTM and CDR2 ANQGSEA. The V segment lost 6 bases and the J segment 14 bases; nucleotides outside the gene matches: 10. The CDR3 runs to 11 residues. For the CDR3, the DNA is TGCAGCGTGGTGGACAGGGAGAGAGTGTATTTT. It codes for CSVVDRERVYF.

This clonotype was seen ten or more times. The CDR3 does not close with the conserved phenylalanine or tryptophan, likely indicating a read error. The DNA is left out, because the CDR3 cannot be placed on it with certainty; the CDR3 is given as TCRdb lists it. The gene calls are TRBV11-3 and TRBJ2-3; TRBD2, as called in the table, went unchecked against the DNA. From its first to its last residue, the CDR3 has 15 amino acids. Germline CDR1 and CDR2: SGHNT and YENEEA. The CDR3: CASSLGLSGTDTHYL.

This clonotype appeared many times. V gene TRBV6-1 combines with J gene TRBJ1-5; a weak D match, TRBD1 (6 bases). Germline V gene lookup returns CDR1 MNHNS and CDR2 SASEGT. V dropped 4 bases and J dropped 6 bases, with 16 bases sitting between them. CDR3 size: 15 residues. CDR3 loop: CASSARPEGGQPQHF. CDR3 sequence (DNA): TGTGCCAGCAGTGCGCGGCCCGAGGGGGGTCAGCCCCAGCATTTT.